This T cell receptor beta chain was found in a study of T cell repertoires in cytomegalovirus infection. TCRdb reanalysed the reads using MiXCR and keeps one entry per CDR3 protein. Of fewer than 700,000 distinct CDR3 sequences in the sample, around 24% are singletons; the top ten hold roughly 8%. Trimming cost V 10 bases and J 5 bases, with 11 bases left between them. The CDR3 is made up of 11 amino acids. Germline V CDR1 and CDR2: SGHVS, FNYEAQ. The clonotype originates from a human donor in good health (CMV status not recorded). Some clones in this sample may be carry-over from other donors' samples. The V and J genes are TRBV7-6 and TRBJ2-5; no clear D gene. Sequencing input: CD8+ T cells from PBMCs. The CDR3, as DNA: TGTGCCAACAAGGGTGAGGAGACCCAGTACTTC. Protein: CANKGEETQYF.